The entry below describes one T cell receptor beta chain. TRB amplification used roughly 250 ng of peripheral blood genomic DNA. Multiplex touch-down PCR amplified TRB using TRB-A and TRB-B pools in one tube. TCRdb re-called the multiplex PCR reads and gives one entry per CDR3 protein, without DNA. The sample totals roughly 10,000 distinct CDR3 sequences. This entry comes from a study of T cell clusters in autoimmune cytopenias. Germline V gene lookup returns CDR1 MNHEY and CDR2 SVGAGI. The CDR3 length is 15 residues. The data were also submitted as part of a second study, on T cell repertoires in aging, cancer and after chemotherapy.

This rearrangement joins TRBV6-5 to TRBJ2-3; without DNA, the TCRdb call of TRBD1 cannot be checked. The source of this sequence is a human donor in good health. The sample was peripheral blood. CDR3 residues: CASSSRGVATDTQYF.